The T cell receptor beta chain described here comes from a study of blood T cell repertoires in COVID-19. As for the study in general: From T cells, B-cell-depleted T cells, or PBMCs came the material, which was cDNA or gDNA.

V gave up 4 bases and J gave up 0 bases, with 10 bases separating them. This CDR3 is 16 amino acids long. Germline CDR1 is LGHDT and CDR2 is YNNKEL (reference sequence). Assay: immunoSEQ multiplex PCR; the TCRdb copy retains only in-frame clones and omits some. The sample consists of about 240,000 clones, 70% to 90% of them appearing once. Input material: peripheral blood. The TCR originated in a woman aged 55-70 years with active or convalescent COVID-19. The chain joins TRBV3-1 (or the pseudogene TRBV3-2) to TRBJ2-6; maybe TRBD2 (6 bases). Here the CDR3 reads CASSRTEGSGANVLTF. The CDR3 nucleotides read TGTGCCAGCAGCCGCACGGAGGGCTCTGGGGCCAACGTCCTGACTTTC.